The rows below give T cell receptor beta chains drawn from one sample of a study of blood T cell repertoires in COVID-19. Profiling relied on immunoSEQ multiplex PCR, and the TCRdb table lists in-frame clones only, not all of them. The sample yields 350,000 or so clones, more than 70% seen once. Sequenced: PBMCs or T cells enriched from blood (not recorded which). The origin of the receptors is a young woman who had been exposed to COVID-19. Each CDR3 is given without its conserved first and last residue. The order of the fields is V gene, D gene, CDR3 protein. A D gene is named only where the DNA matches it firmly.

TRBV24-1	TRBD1	ATSDSRDRGSPQH
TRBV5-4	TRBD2	ASSSIAGGPEETQY
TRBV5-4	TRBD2	ASSLAGSGSLQETQY
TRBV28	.	ASTADNTPYEQY
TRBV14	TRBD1	ASSQGDYRGEEKLF
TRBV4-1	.	ASSQDPSSGNTIY
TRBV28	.	ASSLAQGRETQY
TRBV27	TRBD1	ASKAWTGELTEAF
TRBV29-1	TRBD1	SVEDPGQGVTGELF
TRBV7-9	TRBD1	ASSIGTGVSYNEQF
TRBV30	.	AWSVSTSTDTQY
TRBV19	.	ASSPTFQGNEQY
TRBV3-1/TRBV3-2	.	ASSQGWDKDQPQH
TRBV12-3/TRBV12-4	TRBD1	ASSWDREGGYT
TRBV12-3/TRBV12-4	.	ASTHRFDEQF
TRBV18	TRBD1	ASSPSQGALNQPQH
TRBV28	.	ASSSRGRGVTQY
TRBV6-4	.	ASSGGPEDEQF
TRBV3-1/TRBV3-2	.	ASSQATVSYEQY
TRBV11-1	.	ASRTDDEKLF
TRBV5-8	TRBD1	ASSPDRGYGYT
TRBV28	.	ASSLGSSYEQY
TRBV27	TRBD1	ASSPLGQGRSGNTIY
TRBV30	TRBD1	AWTRQGSETQY
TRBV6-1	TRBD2	ASSGGLAGDHGEQF
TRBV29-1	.	SVPGQMNTEAF
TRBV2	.	ASSEGGRRINQPQH
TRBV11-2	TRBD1	ASSLGRGHTEAF
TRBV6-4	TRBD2	ASSERLAADTQY
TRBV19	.	ASSIVTGSLQPQH
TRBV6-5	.	ASSRGQNTEAF
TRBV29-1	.	SVGSWGRTRWAHTEAF
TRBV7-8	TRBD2	ASSLSSWGSGSSGANVLT
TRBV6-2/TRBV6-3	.	ASSYSDSYSNQPQH
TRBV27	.	ASSFLNPRLGTQY
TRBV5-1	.	ASSLGPGKRVSGNTIY
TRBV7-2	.	ASSLVGSYNSPLH
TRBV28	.	ASTTASSGANVLT
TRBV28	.	ASSSLYQPQH